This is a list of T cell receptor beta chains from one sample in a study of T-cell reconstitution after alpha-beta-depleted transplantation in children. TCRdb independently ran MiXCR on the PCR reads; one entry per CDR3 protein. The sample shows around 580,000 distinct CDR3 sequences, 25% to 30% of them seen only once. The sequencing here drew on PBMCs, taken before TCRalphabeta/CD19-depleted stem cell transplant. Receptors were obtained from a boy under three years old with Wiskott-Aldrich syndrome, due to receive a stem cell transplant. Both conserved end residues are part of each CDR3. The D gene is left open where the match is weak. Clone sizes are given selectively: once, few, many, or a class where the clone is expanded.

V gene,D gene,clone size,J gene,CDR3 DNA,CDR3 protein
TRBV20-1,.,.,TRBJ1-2,TGCAGTGCTAGAGATCCCCTCTATGGCTACACCTTC,CSARDPLYGYTF
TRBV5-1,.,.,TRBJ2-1,TGCGCCAGCAGCTTGGCAGTGGGGAACCACAATGAGCAGTTCTTC,CASSLAVGNHNEQFF
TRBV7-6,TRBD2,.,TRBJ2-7,TGTGCCAGCAGCTTACCTAGCGGCGAGCAGTACTTC,CASSLPSGEQYF
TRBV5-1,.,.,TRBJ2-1,TGCGCCAGCAGCTTCCTAGCAGATTACAATGAGCAGTTCTTC,CASSFLADYNEQFF
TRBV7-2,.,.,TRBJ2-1,TGTGCCAGCAGCTCCGGACCTTTTGAGCAGTTCTTC,CASSSGPFEQFF
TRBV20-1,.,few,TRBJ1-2,TGCAGTGCCAGCCTCAGGGGAAATGGCTACACCTTC,CSASLRGNGYTF
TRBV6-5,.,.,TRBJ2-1,TGTGCCAGCAGCCATTCAGGGGAGGGTTCCCACAATGAGCAGTTCTTC,CASSHSGEGSHNEQFF
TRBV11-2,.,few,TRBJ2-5,TGTGCCAGCAGCCCCGTCGCACTGGAGACCCAGTACTTC,CASSPVALETQYF
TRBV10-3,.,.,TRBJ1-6,TGTGCCATATCGACAGCCGTGGGGGATTCACCCCTCCACTTT,CAISTAVGDSPLHF
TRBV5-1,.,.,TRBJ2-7,TGCGCCAGCAGCATGGAGGGTATGGAGCAGTACTTC,CASSMEGMEQYF
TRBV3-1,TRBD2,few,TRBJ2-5,TGTGCCAGCAGCCGGACCGGGGCGGGAGGGAGCGGATACCAAGAGACCCAGTACTTC,CASSRTGAGGSGYQETQYF
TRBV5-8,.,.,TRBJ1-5,TGTGCCAGCAGGAGAAAGAATCAGCCCCAGCATTTT,CASRRKNQPQHF
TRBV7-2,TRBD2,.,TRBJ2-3,TGTGCCAGCAGCCCGCAGCGGGAGGTGGGCACAGATACGCAGTATTTT,CASSPQREVGTDTQYF
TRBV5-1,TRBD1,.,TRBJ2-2,TGCGCCAGCAGCTTTCCCGGGACAGGGGTTCTCACCGGGGAGCTGTTTTTT,CASSFPGTGVLTGELFF
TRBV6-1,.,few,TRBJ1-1,TGTGCCAGCAGCACTATTGGTGGGATAAACACTGAAGCTTTCTTT,CASSTIGGINTEAFF
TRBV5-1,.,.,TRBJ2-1,TGCGCCAGCAGCTCGGGGGCAGTAGGGAATGAGCAGTTCTTC,CASSSGAVGNEQFF
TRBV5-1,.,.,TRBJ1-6,TGCGCCAGCAGCTTTCTCCCAGATAATTCACCCCTCCACTTT,CASSFLPDNSPLHF
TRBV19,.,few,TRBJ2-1,TGTGCCAGTAGTATTGACACCCGAGAGGAGCAGTTCTTC,CASSIDTREEQFF
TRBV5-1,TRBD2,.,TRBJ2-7,TGCGCCAGCAGCTTGGCTAGCGGCTTATACGAGCAGTACTTC,CASSLASGLYEQYF
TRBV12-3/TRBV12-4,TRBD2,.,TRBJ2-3,TGTGCCAGCAGTTTAACTAGCGGGAGATGGACAGATACGCAGTATTTT,CASSLTSGRWTDTQYF
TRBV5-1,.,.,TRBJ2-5,TGCGCCAGCAGCTCCCCTTCCGTACAAGAGACCCAGTACTTC,CASSSPSVQETQYF
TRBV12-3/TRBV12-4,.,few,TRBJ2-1,TGTGCCAGCAGTTTAGACCGGGGGGCTTCCTACAATGAGCAGTTCTTC,CASSLDRGASYNEQFF
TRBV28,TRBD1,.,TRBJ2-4,TGTGCCAGCAGTTTACGGGGCCTCCCGGACAGGTTTGAGTTCAAAAACATTCAGTACTTC,CASSLRGLPDRFEFKNIQYF
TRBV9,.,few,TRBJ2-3,TGTGCCAGCAGCGGATGGGGGGCTAGCACAGATACGCAGTATTTT,CASSGWGASTDTQYF
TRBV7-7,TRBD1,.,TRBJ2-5,TGTGCCAGCAGCTTGGGACAGGGTCGGGGGGAGACCCAGTACTTC,CASSLGQGRGETQYF
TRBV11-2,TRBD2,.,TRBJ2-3,TGTGCCAGCAGCCGAGGGACTAGCAGGAGAGATACGCAGTATTTT,CASSRGTSRRDTQYF
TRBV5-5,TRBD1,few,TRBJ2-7,TGTGCCAGTAAGACAGGGTCGGACTCCTACGAGCAGTACTTC,CASKTGSDSYEQYF